Below, 10 T cell receptor beta chains from the same sample are listed, as sequenced in a study of blood T cell repertoires in COVID-19. The method was immunoSEQ multiplex PCR; TCRdb's version includes in-frame clones alone and lacks a portion of them. The table lists roughly 250,000 clones, more than 85% of them singletons. The sample taken for sequencing was PBMCs or T cells enriched from blood (not recorded which). These receptors originate from a man aged 35-49 years who had recovered from COVID-19.

The genes are TRBV6-5 and TRBJ2-7, with D possibly matching TRBD1 (6 bases). The CDR3 sequence is 15 residues long. Looked up from germline, CDR1 is MNHEY and CDR2 is SVGAGI. V lost 2 bases and J lost 0, with 11 bases in between. The CDR3 nucleotides are TGTGCCAGCAGTTACCTGCTGGACAGCTCCTACGAGCAGTACTTC. Protein product: CASSYLLDSSYEQYF.

The gene calls are TRBV5-1 and TRBJ1-3, with D perhaps TRBD1 (5 bases). There are 19 residues in the CDR3. Germline loops: CDR1 SGHRS, CDR2 YFSETQ. V was trimmed by 0 bases and J by 1 base, leaving 20 bases between them. The CDR3 is CASSLVGRAPARSGNTIYF. CDR3 nucleotide sequence: TGCGCCAGCAGCTTGGTGGGCAGGGCTCCCGCGCGTTCTGGAAACACCATATATTTT.

For the CDR3, the DNA is TGCGCCAGCAGCCAAGAATTCGTCCCGAACACTGAAGCTTTCTTT. Protein sequence: CASSQEFVPNTEAFF. The gene calls are TRBV4-1 and TRBJ1-1; D call uncertain. CDR1 MGHRA and CDR2 YSYEKL come from the germline V gene. CDR3 length equals 15 residues. V gave up 0 bases and J gave up 1 base, with 9 bases separating them.

This rearrangement joins TRBV6-2 or TRBV6-3 to TRBJ2-1; D unresolved. This CDR3 region has 11 residues. Trimming removed 2 bases at V and 12 bases at J, with 8 bases between. Germline lookup yields CDR1 MNHEY and CDR2 SVGEGT. CDR3 sequence reads: CASSYTSVQFF. In DNA form, the CDR3 reads TGTGCCAGCAGTTACACAAGTGTGCAGTTCTTC.

The chain employs TRBV6-4 and TRBJ2-3, with 7 bases fitting TRBD2. Germline CDR1 MRHNA, CDR2 SNTAGT. This CDR3 spans 15 amino acids. J gave up 4 bases and V 2 bases, and 6 bases lay outside the gene matches. This chain's CDR3 is CASSDGAGRADTQYF. CDR3 nucleotides: TGTGCCAGCAGTGACGGGGCAGGGAGGGCAGATACGCAGTATTTT.

In its sample, this clone was seen a few times. V is TRBV30 and J is TRBJ2-7, with 8 bases matching TRBD1. CDR3 size: 14 residues. The V and J ends lost 1 base and 3 bases, in that order; junction bases with no gene match: 5. Germline CDR1 reads GTSNPN; CDR2 reads SVGIG (reference sequence). CDR3 sequence reads: CAWSGDRPNYEQYF. The DNA for the CDR3 is TGTGCCTGGAGTGGGGACAGGCCCAACTACGAGCAGTACTTC. The variable domain in full, with the rest retrieved from reference TRBV30 and TRBJ2-7, is SQTIHQWPATLVQPVGSPLSLECTVEGTSNPNLYWYRQAAGRGLQLLFYSVGIGQISSEVPQNLSASRPQDRQFILSSKKLLLSDSGFYLCAWSGDRPNYEQYFGPGTRLTVT.

V and J are TRBV18 and TRBJ2-1; 15 bases are a match to TRBD2. Germline CDR1 KGHSH, CDR2 LQKENI. Trimming cost V 8 bases and J 7 bases; bases outside gene matches: 12. CDR3 length: 17 residues. The CDR3 spells CASTHPGLAGGLNEQFF. CDR3 nucleotides: TGTGCCAGCACTCACCCGGGACTAGCGGGGGGATTGAATGAGCAGTTCTTC.

This chain joins TRBV4-1 and TRBJ2-2, with 11 bases lining up with TRBD2. This CDR3 is 17 amino acids long. V shed 5 bases and J 1 base; nucleotides not matched to a gene: 6. Germline lookup yields CDR1 MGHRA and CDR2 YSYEKL. CDR3 nucleotide sequence: TGCGCCAGCAGCGATGGACTAGCGGGCCTGAACACCGGGGAGCTGTTTTTT. Translation: CASSDGLAGLNTGELFF.

V usage is TRBV25-1 and J usage is TRBJ1-2, with D possibly matching TRBD1 (6 bases). V lost 7 bases and J lost 4, with 19 bases in between. The germline gives CDR1 MGHDK, CDR2 SYGVNS. The CDR3 is 15 residues long. The CDR3 sequence is CASNEGRGLSYGYTF. Here the CDR3 DNA reads TGTGCCAGCAACGAAGGGCGGGGGCTGAGCTATGGCTACACCTTC.

The chain's CDR3 is CATSDPPSESTDTQYF. The CDR3 nucleotides read TGTGCCACCAGTGACCCGCCTAGCGAGAGCACAGATACGCAGTATTTT. The chain recombines TRBV24-1 with TRBJ2-3; tentative D call: TRBD2 (6 bases). Trimming stripped 4 bases from V and 0 bases from J, with 13 bases between. The CDR3 contains 16 residues. Germline V lookup: CDR1 KGHDR, CDR2 SFDVKD.